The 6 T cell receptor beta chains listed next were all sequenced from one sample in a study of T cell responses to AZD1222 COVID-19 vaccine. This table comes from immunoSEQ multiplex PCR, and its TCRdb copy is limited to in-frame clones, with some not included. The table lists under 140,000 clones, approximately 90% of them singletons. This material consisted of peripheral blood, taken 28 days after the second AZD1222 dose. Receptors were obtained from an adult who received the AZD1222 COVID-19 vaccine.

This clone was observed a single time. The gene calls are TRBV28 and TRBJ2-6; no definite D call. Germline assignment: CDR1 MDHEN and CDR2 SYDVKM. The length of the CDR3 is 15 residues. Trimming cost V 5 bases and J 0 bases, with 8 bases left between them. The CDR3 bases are TGTGCCAGCAGTGCTAGGGACTCTGGGGCCAACGTCCTGACTTTC. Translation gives CASSARDSGANVLTF.

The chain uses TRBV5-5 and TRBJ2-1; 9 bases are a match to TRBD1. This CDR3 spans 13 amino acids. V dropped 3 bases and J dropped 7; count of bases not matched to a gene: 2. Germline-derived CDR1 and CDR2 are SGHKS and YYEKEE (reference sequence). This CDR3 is CASSWDRVNEQFF. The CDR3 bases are TGTGCCAGCAGCTGGGACAGGGTTAATGAGCAGTTCTTC.

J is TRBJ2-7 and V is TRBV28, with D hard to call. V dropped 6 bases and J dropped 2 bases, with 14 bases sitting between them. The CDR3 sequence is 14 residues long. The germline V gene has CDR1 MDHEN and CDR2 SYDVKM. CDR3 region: CASSPGRLPYEQYF. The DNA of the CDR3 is TGTGCCAGCAGCCCTGGCAGGTTACCCTACGAGCAGTACTTC.

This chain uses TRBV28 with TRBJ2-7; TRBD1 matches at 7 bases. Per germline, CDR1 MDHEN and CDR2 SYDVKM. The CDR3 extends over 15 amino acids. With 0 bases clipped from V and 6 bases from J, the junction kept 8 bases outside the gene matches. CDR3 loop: CASSLWAGGSSEQYF. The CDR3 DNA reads TGTGCCAGCAGTTTATGGGCAGGGGGATCTTCCGAGCAGTACTTC.

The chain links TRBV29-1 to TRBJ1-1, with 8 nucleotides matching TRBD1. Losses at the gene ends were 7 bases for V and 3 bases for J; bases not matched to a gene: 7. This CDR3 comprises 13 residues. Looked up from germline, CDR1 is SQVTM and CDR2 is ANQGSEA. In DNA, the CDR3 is TGCAGCGCAGGGGGCCGTGGGCACACTGAAGCTTTCTTT. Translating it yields CSAGGRGHTEAFF.

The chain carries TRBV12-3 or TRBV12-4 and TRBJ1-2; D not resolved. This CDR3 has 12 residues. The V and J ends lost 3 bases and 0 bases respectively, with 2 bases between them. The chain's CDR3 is CASSFSNYGYTF. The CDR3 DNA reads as TGTGCCAGCAGTTTTTCTAACTATGGCTACACCTTC.